These 16 T cell receptor beta chains were all obtained from the same sample, sequenced in a study of blood T cell repertoires in COVID-19. Method: immunoSEQ multiplex PCR; TCRdb's copy keeps in-frame clones and lacks some. The repertoire includes about 190,000 clones, less than 85% of them detected once, and under 15% sits in the top ten. Sequencing used peripheral blood. The receptors shown here come from a woman between 50 and 59 years old with acute or convalescent COVID-19.

This chain connects TRBV3-1 (or the pseudogene TRBV3-2) to TRBJ2-6; D is unclear. CDR3 length: 15 amino acids. The germline CDR1 and CDR2 sequences are LGHDT and YNNKEL (reference sequence). Trimming took off 4 bases at V and 0 bases at J, with 7 bases between the two ends. The chain's CDR3 is CASSRESSGANVLTF. The CDR3 coding sequence is TGTGCCAGCAGCCGTGAGTCCTCTGGGGCCAACGTCCTGACTTTC.

The chain carries TRBV2 and TRBJ2-7; 7 bases are a match to TRBD2. Trimming cost V 8 bases and J 3 bases; bases outside gene matches: 7. This CDR3 is built from 13 residues. Germline loops: CDR1 SNHLY, CDR2 FYNNEI. The CDR3 here is CASGRLADYEQYF. In nucleotides, the CDR3 is TGTGCCAGCGGAAGACTAGCCGACTACGAGCAGTACTTC. The full variable domain, in which reference TRBV2 and TRBJ2-7 provide the parts outside the CDR3, is EPEVTQTPSHQVTQMGQEVILRCVPISNHLYFYWYRQILGQKVEFLVSFYNNEISEKSEIFDDQFSVERPDGSNFTLKIRSTKLEDSAMYFCASGRLADYEQYFGPGTRLTVT.

This clone was picked up one time. The V and J genes are TRBV11-2 and TRBJ2-2; TRBD2 might be the D (6 bases). This CDR3 comprises 12 residues. CDR1 is SGHAT and CDR2 is FQNNGV in the germline V gene. V was cut by 4 bases and J by 6 bases, with 6 bases left in between. In DNA form, the CDR3 reads TGTGCCAGCAGCTCGGGGGCCGGGGAGCTGTTTTTT. It codes for CASSSGAGELFF.

The chain carries TRBV11-2 and TRBJ1-4, with a possible D match to TRBD1 (6 bases). V was shortened by 5 bases and J by 6 bases, with 13 bases between the two germline ends. CDR3 length: 14 amino acids. The germline CDR1 and CDR2 sequences are SGHAT and FQNNGV. This CDR3 is CASSRTETYEKLFF. Here the CDR3 DNA reads TGTGCCAGCAGCCGGACAGAGACTTATGAAAAACTGTTTTTT. Together with reference TRBV11-2 and TRBJ1-4, the CDR3 gives the full variable domain: EAGVAQSPRYKIIEKRQSVAFWCNPISGHATLYWYQQILGQGPKLLIQFQNNGVVDDSQLPKDRFSAERLKGVDSTLKIQPAKLEDSAVYLCASSRTETYEKLFFGSGTQLSVL.

J is TRBJ1-2 and V is TRBV7-2; possibly TRBD1 for D (6 bases). The V gene lost 1 base and the J gene lost 9 bases, with 18 bases spanning the gap. CDR1 and CDR2 from the germline V gene are SGHTA and FQGNSA. The CDR3 spans 15 residues. The CDR3: CASSLEASQGLRYTF. As DNA, the CDR3 is TGTGCCAGCAGCTTAGAGGCCTCGCAGGGGTTGCGCTACACCTTC.

J is TRBJ2-2 and V is TRBV28; maybe TRBD2 (6 bases). Deletions cut 10 bases from V and 1 base from J, with 10 bases between. This CDR3 comprises 13 residues. The V gene's germline CDR1 is MDHEN and CDR2 SYDVKM. Here the CDR3 reads CATHGGNTGELFF. The CDR3 bases are TGTGCCACCCACGGGGGGAACACCGGGGAGCTGTTTTTT.

This chain uses TRBV30 with TRBJ2-7, with 8 bases matching TRBD1. The CDR3 length is 19 residues. Losses at the gene ends were 1 base for V and 2 bases for J; bases not matched to a gene: 19. Germline CDR1 reads GTSNPN; CDR2 reads SVGIG (reference sequence). As DNA, the CDR3 is TGTGCCTGGAGTGCCAAGTCCCCATTCCAGGGGGCGAGGGCCTACGAGCAGTACTTC. Residues: CAWSAKSPFQGARAYEQYF.

This chain uses TRBV15 with TRBJ1-3, with D perhaps matching TRBD1 (6 bases). This CDR3 has 17 residues. Germline V gives CDR1 LNHNV, CDR2 YYDKDF (reference sequence). Trimming left V 0 bases short and J 4 bases short, with 16 bases between. The CDR3 loop is CATSREGARGSGNTIYF. The CDR3 nucleotides are TGTGCCACCAGCAGAGAGGGGGCGAGAGGGAGCGGAAACACCATATATTTT. The full variable domain, its missing parts supplied by reference TRBV15 and TRBJ1-3, is DAMVIQNPRYQVTQFGKPVTLSCSQTLNHNVMYWYQQKSSQAPKLLFHYYDKDFNNEADTPDNFQSRRPNTSFCFLDIRSPGLGDTAMYLCATSREGARGSGNTIYFGEGSWLTVV.

This chain links TRBV7-2 with TRBJ1-1; possibly TRBD1 for D (6 bases). V dropped 1 base and J dropped 8 bases, with 14 bases sitting between them. Germline loops: CDR1 SGHTA, CDR2 FQGNSA. The CDR3 consists of 14 residues. The CDR3 reads CASSLEGGRREAFF. DNA of the CDR3: TGTGCCAGCAGCTTAGAAGGGGGTCGACGAGAAGCTTTCTTT. Filled out from reference TRBV7-2 and TRBJ1-1, the complete variable domain reads GAGVSQSPSNKVTEKGKDVELRCDPISGHTALYWYRQSLGQGLEFLIYFQGNSAPDKSGLPSDRFSAERTGGSVSTLTIQRTQQEDSAVYLCASSLEGGRREAFFGQGTRLTVV.

The chain carries TRBV6-5 and TRBJ2-2, with D possibly matching TRBD1 (6 bases). Trimming removed 6 bases from V and 0 bases from J, with 11 bases in between. The germline V gene has CDR1 MNHEY and CDR2 SVGAGI. The CDR3 is 15 residues long. In DNA form, the CDR3 reads TGTGCCAGCAGCCGTAGGGGGACGAACACCGGGGAGCTGTTTTTT. Its protein product is CASSRRGTNTGELFF.

Note on this clone: This sample also contains other DNA sequences that code for the same CDR3. The chain carries TRBV5-1 and TRBJ1-1; 7 bases map to TRBD1. This CDR3 is 14 amino acids long. CDR1 and CDR2 from the germline V gene are SGHRS and YFSETQ. Trimming cost V 4 bases and J 1 base; bases outside gene matches: 4. CDR3 DNA sequence: TGCGCCAGCAGCCCCCGGACAGGGAACACTGAAGCTTTCTTT. As protein: CASSPRTGNTEAFF.

In this sample, this clone turned up a few times. This rearrangement joins TRBV27 to TRBJ2-7; weak D call: TRBD2 (6 bases). V dropped 2 bases and J dropped 3 bases, with 8 bases sitting between them. The CDR3 has 13 amino acids. Germline V gene data show CDR1 as MNHEY and CDR2 as SMNVEV (reference sequence). DNA for the CDR3: TGTGCCAGCAGTTTAAGGGAGGACTACGAGCAGTACTTC. It specifies CASSLREDYEQYF.

The V call is TRBV5-1, the J call TRBJ2-5, with 7 positions matching TRBD1. Germline lookup yields CDR1 SGHRS and CDR2 YFSETQ. The V segment lost 0 bases and the J segment 2 bases; nucleotides outside the gene matches: 4. There are 15 residues in the CDR3. The CDR3 is CASSLVPRGQETQYF. The CDR3 coding sequence is TGCGCCAGCAGCTTGGTGCCCAGGGGGCAAGAGACCCAGTACTTC. Combining the CDR3 with reference TRBV5-1 and TRBJ2-5 gives the whole variable domain KAGVTQTPRYLIKTRGQQVTLSCSPISGHRSVSWYQQTPGQGLQFLFEYFSETQRNKGNFPGRFSGRQFSNSRSEMNVSTLELGDSALYLCASSLVPRGQETQYFGPGTRLLVL.

This chain joins TRBV19 and TRBJ2-3; D might be TRBD1 (7 bases). V lost 5 bases to trimming and J lost 6 bases, with 24 bases between them. CDR1 LNHDA and CDR2 SQIVND come from the germline V gene (reference sequence). The CDR3 is 17 amino acids. DNA of the CDR3: TGTGCCAGTAGTGCCGACGGGTTTAAGACAGGGAGGGATACGCAGTATTTT. This gives the protein CASSADGFKTGRDTQYF.

CDR3 in amino acids: CASSRGGGPGQPQHF. The CDR3 nucleotides read TGTGCCAGCAGTCGGGGGGGCGGCCCGGGGCAGCCCCAGCATTTT. The chain recombines TRBV6-5 with TRBJ1-5; D possibly corresponds to TRBD1 (6 bases). The CDR3 is 15 amino acids. Germline CDR1 MNHEY, CDR2 SVGAGI. The V end lost 5 bases, the J end lost 7 bases, and 18 bases lay between the germline ends.

The chain uses TRBV7-9 and TRBJ1-5, with 7 bases lining up with TRBD1. The ends lost 5 bases at V and 2 bases at J; junction bases unmatched: 3. Germline lookup yields CDR1 SEHNR and CDR2 FQNEAQ (reference sequence). CDR3 size: 14 residues. In DNA form, the CDR3 reads TGTGCCAGCAGCCGAGGACAGGGCAATCAGCCCCAGCATTTT. Its translation is CASSRGQGNQPQHF.